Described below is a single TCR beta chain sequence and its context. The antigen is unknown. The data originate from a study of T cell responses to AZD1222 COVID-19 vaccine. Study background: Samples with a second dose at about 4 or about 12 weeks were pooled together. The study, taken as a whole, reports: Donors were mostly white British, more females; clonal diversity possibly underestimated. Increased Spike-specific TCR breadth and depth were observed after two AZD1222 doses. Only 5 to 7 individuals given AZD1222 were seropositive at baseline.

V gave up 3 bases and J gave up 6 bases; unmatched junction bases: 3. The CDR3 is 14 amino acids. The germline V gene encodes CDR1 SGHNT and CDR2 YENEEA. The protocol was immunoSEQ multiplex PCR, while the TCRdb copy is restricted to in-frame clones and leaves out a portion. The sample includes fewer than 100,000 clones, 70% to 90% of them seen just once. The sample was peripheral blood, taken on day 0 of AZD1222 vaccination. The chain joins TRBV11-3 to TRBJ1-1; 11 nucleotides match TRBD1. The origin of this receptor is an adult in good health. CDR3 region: CASSFGTGGAEAFF. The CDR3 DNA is TGTGCCAGCAGCTTCGGGACAGGGGGTGCTGAAGCTTTCTTT.